This record looks at one T cell receptor beta chain sequence and its context. As yet, its antigen is unknown. Produced via immunoSEQ multiplex PCR; TCRdb's table is partial and in-frame only. The repertoire holds about 2.4 million clones, with 93% as singletons. The sample is drawn from a study of shared clonotypes between healthy human individuals. Points from the study as a whole: Memory subsets generally showed smaller estimated richness than naive subsets did.

This CDR3 contains 17 residues. Germline CDR1 reads SGHRS; CDR2 reads YFSETQ. The ends were cut back, 4 bases at V and 4 bases at J, with 20 bases in the middle. The chain employs TRBV5-1 and TRBJ2-2; no clear D. The receptor comes from a man aged 18-30 years in good health. Some clones in this sample may be carry-over from other donors' samples. The sample taken for sequencing was naive CD4+ T cells from PBMCs. Sample subset: CD45RA+ positively selected. For the CDR3, the DNA is TGCGCCAGCAGCAGTGGTTCGGAAGGAAGCGCCACCGGGGAGCTGTTTTTT. It specifies CASSSGSEGSATGELFF.